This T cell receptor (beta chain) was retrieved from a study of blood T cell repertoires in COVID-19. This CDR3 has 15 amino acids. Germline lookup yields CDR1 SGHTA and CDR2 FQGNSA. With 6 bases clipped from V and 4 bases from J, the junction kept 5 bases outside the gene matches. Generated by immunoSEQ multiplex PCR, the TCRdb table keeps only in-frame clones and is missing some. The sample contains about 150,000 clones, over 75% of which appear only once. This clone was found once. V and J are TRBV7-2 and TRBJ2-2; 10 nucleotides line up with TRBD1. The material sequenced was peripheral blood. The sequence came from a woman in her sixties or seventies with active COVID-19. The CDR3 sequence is CASSPTGGITGELFF. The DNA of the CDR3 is TGTGCCAGCAGTCCGACAGGGGGCATCACCGGGGAGCTGTTTTTT.